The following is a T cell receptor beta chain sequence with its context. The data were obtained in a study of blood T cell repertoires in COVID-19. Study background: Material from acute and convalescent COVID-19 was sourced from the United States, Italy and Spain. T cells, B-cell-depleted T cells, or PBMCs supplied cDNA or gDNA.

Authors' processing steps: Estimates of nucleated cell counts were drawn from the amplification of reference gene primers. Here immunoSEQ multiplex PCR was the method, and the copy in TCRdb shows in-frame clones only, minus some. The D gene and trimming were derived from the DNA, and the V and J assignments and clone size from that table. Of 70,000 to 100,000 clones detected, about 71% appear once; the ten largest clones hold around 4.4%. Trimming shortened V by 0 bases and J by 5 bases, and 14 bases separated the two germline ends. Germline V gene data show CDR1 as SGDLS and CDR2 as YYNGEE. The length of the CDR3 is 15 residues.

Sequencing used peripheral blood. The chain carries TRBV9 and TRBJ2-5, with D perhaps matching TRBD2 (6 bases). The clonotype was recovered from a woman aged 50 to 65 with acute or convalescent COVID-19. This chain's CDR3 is CASSVAGTLWETQYF. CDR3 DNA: TGTGCCAGCAGCGTAGCCGGGACTTTATGGGAGACCCAGTACTTC.